The present TCR beta chain was sequenced within a study of identical twins. Notes on the study in general: Insertion counts were lower in abundant cord blood beta clonotypes, a trend that memory repertoires did not show. Conclusions leaned on cross-sectional statistical analysis and did not track the same donors over time.

Concerning this clonotype itself: Its cognate antigen is unknown.

TCRdb used MiXCR to reprocess the 5' RACE reads, holding one entry per CDR3 protein. Counted here are roughly 1,500,000 distinct CDR3 sequences, less than 40% occurring once; the ten biggest clones make up 0.25% to 0.3%. The length of the CDR3 is 19 residues. The ends lost 4 bases at V and 7 bases at J; junction bases unmatched: 23. Germline-derived CDR1 and CDR2 are SGHDT and YYEEEE. The rearrangement links TRBV5-6 to TRBJ2-1; TRBD2 aligns across 7 bases. The source material was cord blood. This receptor was taken from a newborn girl in good health. CDR3 DNA sequence: TGTGCCAGCAGCCCCAAGACCCCACTAGCGTTTATGAGGGGAAATGAGCAGTTCTTC. The encoded protein is CASSPKTPLAFMRGNEQFF.